This TCR beta chain was identified during a study of shared clonotypes between healthy human individuals. Trimming took off 9 bases at V and 2 bases at J, with 14 bases between the two ends. The V gene's germline CDR1 is LNHDA and CDR2 SQIVND (reference sequence). This CDR3 has 13 amino acids. Study conclusions and caveats: Sampling covered nothing but blood. Tissue TCR repertoires likely differ from those found in blood.

Each sorted subset replicate got 200 ng genomic DNA, 25,000 to 35,000 genomes. Profiling relied on immunoSEQ multiplex PCR, and the TCRdb table lists in-frame clones only, not all of them. The repertoire consists of roughly 1,600,000 clones, with approximately 98.5% occurring once and the leading ten covering 0.3% to 0.45%. Notes on this clone: The antigen remains undetermined.

This sequence originates from a man aged 25-45 years in good health. The V and J genes are TRBV19 and TRBJ2-7; D possibly matches TRBD1 or TRBD2 (6 bases each). The specimen was naive CD4+ T cells sorted from blood. Documented subset: CD45RA+ positively selected. DNA of the CDR3: TGTGCCAGCAGGGGTGGAGGGACCTACGAGCAGTACTTC. Its translation: CASRGGGTYEQYF.